Given below is one T cell receptor beta chain in context. This CDR3 contains 13 residues. In germline, CDR1 is MNHEY, CDR2 SMNVEV (reference sequence). V was pared by 2 bases and J by 2 bases, with 6 bases between. These data originate in a study of CD8+ T cells in alopecia areata. The treatment denotes: oral pan-JAK inhibitor, 5-10 mg twice daily. RNA extraction and reverse transcription yielded cDNA as sequencing template. Clones were sequenced by immunoSEQ multiplex PCR, and TCRdb holds only the in-frame ones, with some missing. The data show some 200,000 clones, approximately 40% seen once. This chain uses TRBV27 with TRBJ1-2; D is unclear. The sequence came from a human donor with alopecia areata. Sequences were derived from CD4+ T cells sorted from blood, sampled between weeks 36 and 40, from a patient treated with tofacitinib. The CDR3 DNA is TGTGCCAGCAGTTTAGGCCTAAACTATGGCTACACCTTC. It translates to CASSLGLNYGYTF.